The clone carrying this TCR beta chain was counted once. This record belongs to a study of patients and donors after allogeneic stem cell transplantation. One entry per CDR3 protein, called by TCRdb with MiXCR from the RT-PCR reads. The sample has fewer than 180,000 distinct CDR3 sequences; over 30% are singletons. The CDR3 loop spans 12 amino acids. The germline gives CDR1 DFQATT, CDR2 SNEGSKA (reference sequence). The V gene lost 5 bases and the J gene lost 6 bases, with 14 bases spanning the gap. Sequenced material: blood, either unsorted or a sorted T cell fraction (not recorded which). This clonotype was sampled from a human donor who was either an allogeneic HSCT recipient or a stem cell or donor lymphocyte infusion donor (not recorded which). It is not recorded whose cells these are; they may come from a transplant donor. The J gene is TRBJ2-7, the V gene TRBV20-1; weak D call: TRBD2 (5 bases). CDR3 sequence reads: CSAPRLGAEQYF. As DNA, the CDR3 is TGCAGTGCTCCTCGTTTGGGAGCCGAGCAGTACTTC.